This T cell receptor (beta chain) was recorded in a study of T-cell memory formation after mild COVID-19. Trimming took 2 bases from V and 0 from J; bases not matched to a gene: 4. Germline V gene data show CDR1 as SGHVS and CDR2 as FQNEAQ. The CDR3 extends over 16 amino acids. Broader study findings: CD4/CD8 balance characterized clones contracting day 15 to 85, and CD4+ skew characterized later expanders. CM and EM subsets held most contracting CD4+ clones; EMRA held CD8+ ones. The authors left the SARS-CoV-2 specificity of second-wave clones peaking on day 37 unconfirmed.

A word on this clonotype: Its antigen remains unidentified.

Constant-segment-primed 5'RACE gave TCR alpha and TCR beta cDNA libraries with sample barcodes and UMIs. One entry per CDR3 protein results from TCRdb running MiXCR on the 5' RACE reads. Among under 450,000 distinct CDR3 sequences, approximately 15% were seen once, and the ten largest hold roughly 22%. This TCR derives from a man between 18 and 29 years old who had mild COVID-19 (a few samples of this study predate the infection). Cell type and time point are not known. The material sequenced was PBMCs or a T cell subset sorted from them (not recorded which). V and J are TRBV7-8 and TRBJ2-5; 9 nucleotides agree with TRBD1. The CDR3 is CASSLRTGADQETQYF. Here the CDR3 DNA reads TGTGCCAGCAGCTTACGGACAGGGGCCGACCAAGAGACCCAGTACTTC.